This T cell receptor beta chain emerged from a study of regulatory T cells in long-lasting Graves disease. Study observations and caveats: There were preferences for TRBV28, TRBJ1-2 and TRBJ2-5 in persistent disease. The persistent group shared around 2,700 public clonotypes, more than the roughly 970 shared by new patients.

Building of the TCR beta libraries involved iRepertoire HTBI primers and Arm-PCR of CDR3 regions. TCRdb reprocessed the multiplex PCR reads via MiXCR and lists one record per CDR3 protein. Among under 250,000 distinct CDR3 sequences listed, 20% were seen once. Germline assignment: CDR1 SEHNR and CDR2 FQNEAQ (reference sequence). V lost 8 bases and J lost 3, with 20 bases in between. CDR3 length: 15 residues. This clonotype occurred many times. What it binds is not known. As to time point: newly diagnosed GD, antithyroid drugs for less than 3 months. The authors made the TCR library using RNA they extracted from PBMCs.

This TCR was sampled from a female donor with Graves disease. The V and J genes are TRBV7-9 and TRBJ2-7, with TRBD2 as a possible D gene (6 bases). The source material was peripheral blood mononuclear cells (PBMCs), sampled at new diagnosis, from a patient treated with antithyroid drugs. The CDR3 nucleotides are TGTGCCAGCGGGTCTGGAACGGGAGCGGTCTACGAGCAGTACTTC. It translates to CASGSGTGAVYEQYF. The variable domain in full, with the rest retrieved from reference TRBV7-9 and TRBJ2-7, is DTGVSQNPRHKITKRGQNVTFRCDPISEHNRLYWYRQTLGQGPEFLTYFQNEAQLEKSRLLSDRFSAERPKGSFSTLEIQRTEQGDSAMYLCASGSGTGAVYEQYFGPGTRLTVT.